The rows below give T cell receptor beta chains drawn from one sample of a study of blood T cell repertoires in COVID-19. Repertoires were generated with immunoSEQ multiplex PCR, while TCRdb's copy carries only in-frame clones and drops some. The profile shows about 100,000 clones, roughly 84% of them singletons. Sequences were obtained from peripheral blood. Receptors originate from a human donor in a cohort sampled during active COVID-19. Each CDR3 is given with its conserved first and last residue. A D gene is named only where the DNA matches it firmly. Part of the rows lack a size; the others show once, few, many or a class for expanded clones.

clone_size: once; v_call: TRBV28; j_call: TRBJ1-2; d_call: .; cdr3_aa: CASSPYYTGYGYTF; cdr3_nt: TGTGCCAGCAGCCCATACTACACAGGGTATGGCTACACCTTC
clone_size: .; v_call: TRBV9; j_call: TRBJ2-1; d_call: .; cdr3_aa: CASSSDGSSYNEQFF; cdr3_nt: TGTGCCAGCAGCTCGGACGGGAGCTCCTACAATGAGCAGTTCTTC
clone_size: .; v_call: TRBV6-5; j_call: TRBJ2-7; d_call: .; cdr3_aa: CVVWRGLYEQYF; cdr3_nt: TGTGTCGTCTGGCGGGGGCTATACGAGCAGTACTTC
clone_size: .; v_call: TRBV19; j_call: TRBJ2-1; d_call: .; cdr3_aa: CASSILGLPYNEQFF; cdr3_nt: TGTGCCAGTAGTATCCTCGGACTCCCCTACAATGAGCAGTTCTTC
clone_size: .; v_call: TRBV9; j_call: TRBJ2-3; d_call: .; cdr3_aa: CASSVVKLVTDTQYF; cdr3_nt: TGTGCCAGCAGCGTAGTTAAGTTAGTCACAGATACGCAGTATTTT
clone_size: .; v_call: TRBV5-1; j_call: TRBJ2-7; d_call: TRBD1; cdr3_aa: CASRPQGDEQYF; cdr3_nt: TGCGCCAGCAGGCCACAGGGGGACGAGCAGTACTTC
clone_size: .; v_call: TRBV5-1; j_call: TRBJ1-6; d_call: .; cdr3_aa: CASSLVWGQNSPLHF; cdr3_nt: TGCGCCAGCAGCTTGGTTTGGGGCCAGAATTCACCCCTCCACTTT
clone_size: .; v_call: TRBV7-2; j_call: TRBJ1-2; d_call: .; cdr3_aa: CASSPGVRGGYTF; cdr3_nt: TGTGCCAGCAGCCCCGGGGTCAGGGGTGGCTACACCTTC
clone_size: few; v_call: TRBV5-1; j_call: TRBJ1-2; d_call: TRBD1; cdr3_aa: CASSLEDRGRNYGYTF; cdr3_nt: TGCGCCAGCAGCTTAGAGGACAGGGGGCGCAACTATGGCTACACCTTC
clone_size: few; v_call: TRBV7-9; j_call: TRBJ2-1; d_call: TRBD2; cdr3_aa: CASSPMTSGRDNEQFF; cdr3_nt: TGTGCCAGCAGCCCAATGACTAGCGGGAGGGACAATGAGCAGTTCTTC
clone_size: .; v_call: TRBV5-6; j_call: TRBJ2-6; d_call: .; cdr3_aa: CATIELGEPSGANVLTF; cdr3_nt: TGTGCCACCATAGAACTTGGCGAACCTAGTGGGGCCAACGTCCTGACTTTC
clone_size: .; v_call: TRBV2; j_call: TRBJ2-3; d_call: TRBD1; cdr3_aa: CASSPTSGTGIDPF; cdr3_nt: TGTGCCAGCAGTCCAACCTCCGGGACAGGGATAGACCCTTTT
clone_size: .; v_call: TRBV18; j_call: TRBJ2-3; d_call: TRBD1; cdr3_aa: CASSLGTGYSTDTQYF; cdr3_nt: TGTGCCAGCTCACTAGGGACAGGCTACTCCACAGATACGCAGTATTTT
clone_size: .; v_call: TRBV9; j_call: TRBJ2-1; d_call: TRBD2; cdr3_aa: CASSVARGGHNEQFF; cdr3_nt: TGTGCCAGCAGCGTAGCGCGGGGGGGCCACAATGAGCAGTTCTTC
clone_size: .; v_call: TRBV19; j_call: TRBJ1-2; d_call: TRBD1; cdr3_aa: CASSIRQGGYTF; cdr3_nt: TGTGCCAGTAGTATCCGACAGGGAGGCTACACCTTC
clone_size: .; v_call: TRBV19; j_call: TRBJ2-1; d_call: TRBD2; cdr3_aa: CASSNLGTSGVHEQFF; cdr3_nt: TGTGCCAGTAGTAACCTCGGGACTAGCGGGGTCCATGAGCAGTTCTTC
clone_size: .; v_call: TRBV4-1; j_call: TRBJ2-3; d_call: TRBD2; cdr3_aa: CASSRPSGGPSDTQYF; cdr3_nt: TGCGCCAGCAGCCGACCTAGCGGGGGTCCTTCAGATACGCAGTATTTT
clone_size: .; v_call: TRBV11-3; j_call: TRBJ2-3; d_call: TRBD2; cdr3_aa: CASSFRGGGTDTQYF; cdr3_nt: TGTGCCAGCAGCTTTCGTGGCGGGGGAACAGATACGCAGTATTTT